This note documents a single T cell receptor beta chain sequence. Antigen unknown. The record originates from a study of cytomegalovirus exposure and HLA in healthy donors. Study-level results: In a later analysis, most CMV-associated TCR beta chains appeared HLA-restricted.

The germline V and J ends were trimmed by 5 bases and 9 bases, with 32 bases remaining between them. This CDR3 is 19 amino acids long. Per germline, CDR1 LNHDA and CDR2 SQIVND (reference sequence). Donors were nominally healthy when sampled, though unrecorded immune exposures were likely. The study ran its PCR with 60 Vbeta and 13 Jbeta primers. Sequencing used immunoSEQ multiplex PCR; TCRdb keeps in-frame clones, though not all of them. The sample holds 150,000 to 200,000 clones, 80% to 90% seen once. The rearrangement links TRBV19 to TRBJ2-1; D perhaps matches TRBD2 (6 bases). The sample comprised PBMCs. The receptor was isolated from a woman aged 30 to 39 in good health and CMV-seropositive. CDR3 bases: TGTGCCAGTAGTCCCCCAAGGGAGGCAGGTCTTTTGGTATACTCTGAGCAGTTCTTC. The encoded protein is CASSPPREAGLLVYSEQFF.